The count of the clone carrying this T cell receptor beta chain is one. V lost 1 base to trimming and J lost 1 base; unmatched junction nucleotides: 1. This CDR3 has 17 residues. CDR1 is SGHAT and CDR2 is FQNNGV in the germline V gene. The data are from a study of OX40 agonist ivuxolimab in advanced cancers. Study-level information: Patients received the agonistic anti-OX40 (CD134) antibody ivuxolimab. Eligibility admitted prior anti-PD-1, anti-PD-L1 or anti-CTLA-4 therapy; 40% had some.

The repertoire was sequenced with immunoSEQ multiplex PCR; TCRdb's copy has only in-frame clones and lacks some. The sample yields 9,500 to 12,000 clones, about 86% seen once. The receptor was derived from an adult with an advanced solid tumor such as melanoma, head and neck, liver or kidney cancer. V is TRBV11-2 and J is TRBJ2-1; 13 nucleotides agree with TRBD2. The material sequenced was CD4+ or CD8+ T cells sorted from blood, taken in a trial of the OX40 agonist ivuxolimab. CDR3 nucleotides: TGTGCCAGCAGCTTAGGACTAGCGGGAGGTTCCTACAATGAGCAGTTCTTC. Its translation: CASSLGLAGGSYNEQFF.